Shown below are 9 T cell receptor beta chains from a single sample sequenced in a study of somatic mutations in cytotoxic T cells in rheumatoid arthritis. Profiling relied on immunoSEQ multiplex PCR, and the TCRdb table lists in-frame clones only, not all of them. The table records approximately 19,000 clones, around 80% of them present only once. The sequenced sample was CD8+ T cells sorted from blood. These receptors originate from an adult with rheumatoid arthritis.

In the case of this clone: Other DNA sequences in the sample encode the same CDR3. This rearrangement joins TRBV19 to TRBJ1-2; D is ambiguous. V lost 7 bases, J lost 6 bases, and 6 bases lay in between. This CDR3 comprises 10 residues. Germline lookup yields CDR1 LNHDA and CDR2 SQIVND (reference sequence). CDR3 protein: CASKGHGYTF. Here the CDR3 DNA reads TGTGCCAGTAAGGGCCATGGCTACACCTTC. Filled out from reference TRBV19 and TRBJ1-2, the complete variable domain reads DGGITQSPKYLFRKEGQNVTLSCEQNLNHDAMYWYRQDPGQGLRLIYYSQIVNDFQKGDIAEGYSVSREKKESFPLTVTSAQKNPTAFYLCASKGHGYTFGSGTRLTVV.

The rearrangement joins TRBV29-1 to TRBJ2-3, with D possibly matching TRBD1 (6 bases). Trimming pared 6 bases from V and 6 bases from J, leaving 19 bases between. Germline-derived CDR1 and CDR2 are SQVTM and ANQGSEA. The CDR3 consists of 14 residues. The CDR3 DNA sequence: TGCAGCGTGGAAAGCATACAGGGTTGGGATACGCAGTATTTT. It yields the protein CSVESIQGWDTQYF.

This clone occurred once. In DNA, the CDR3 is TGTGCCAGCAGCTTAACTGGCGGGGGGGCGAAAGATACGCAGTATTTT. It yields the protein CASSLTGGGAKDTQYF. The chain is built from TRBV7-3 and TRBJ2-3; 9 bases are shared with TRBD2. The trim removed 0 bases at V and 5 bases at J, leaving 6 bases unmatched. Germline CDR1 reads SGHTA; CDR2 reads FQGTGA. The CDR3 contains 16 residues.

The chain recombines TRBV4-1 with TRBJ1-5; perhaps TRBD1 as D (6 bases). The CDR3 runs 18 residues. Per germline, CDR1 MGHRA and CDR2 YSYEKL. V lost 4 bases to trimming and J lost 0 bases, with 19 bases between them. The chain's CDR3 is CASSRGDRPRYSNQPQHF. DNA of the CDR3: TGCGCCAGCAGCCGGGGTGACAGGCCCCGCTATAGCAATCAGCCCCAGCATTTT.

The chain combines TRBV6-5 with TRBJ2-1; D not resolved. Trimming pared 4 bases from V and 9 bases from J, leaving 13 bases between. The CDR3 has 13 residues. CDR1 and CDR2 (germline): MNHEY, SVGAGI. The CDR3 loop is CASSSGRGGEQFF. The CDR3, as DNA: TGTGCCAGCAGTTCAGGACGAGGTGGTGAGCAGTTCTTC.

This rearrangement joins TRBV7-9 to TRBJ2-3, with D uncertain. Germline CDR1 is SEHNR and CDR2 is FQNEAQ (reference sequence). V lost 7 bases and J lost 2, with 16 bases in between. The CDR3 has 15 residues. This chain's CDR3 is CASTLGLAVTDTQYF. CDR3 bases: TGTGCCAGCACCCTCGGGCTGGCGGTCACAGATACGCAGTATTTT.

The chain's CDR3 is CASSETGQSIAKNIQYF. As DNA, the CDR3 is TGTGCCAGCAGTGAGACGGGACAGTCCATAGCCAAAAACATTCAGTACTTC. This chain joins TRBV6-1 and TRBJ2-4; 7 bases match TRBD1. Trimming at V came to 3 bases and at J to 0 bases, leaving 8 bases not matched to a gene. CDR3 length: 17 amino acids. Germline V gene sequence: CDR1 MNHNS, CDR2 SASEGT.

The rearrangement uses TRBV4-1 and TRBJ1-3, with unresolved D. CDR1 is MGHRA and CDR2 is YSYEKL in the germline V gene. Deletions cut 1 base from V and 0 bases from J, with 7 bases between. The CDR3 spans 15 residues. The CDR3 reads CASSQGEVSGNTIYF. The CDR3 DNA reads TGCGCCAGCAGCCAAGGGGAGGTCTCTGGAAACACCATATATTTT.

The CDR3 sequence is CASSLGVGNEQFF. For the CDR3, the DNA is TGTGCCAGCAGCTTAGGGGTCGGGAATGAGCAGTTCTTC. This chain links TRBV7-7 with TRBJ2-1, with D unclear. This CDR3 comprises 13 residues. The ends were cut back, 1 base at V and 7 bases at J, with 8 bases in the middle. Germline lookup yields CDR1 SSHAT and CDR2 FNYEAQ (reference sequence).